This note documents a single T cell receptor beta chain sequence. The data originate from a study of tumor-infiltrating lymphocytes in localized non-small cell lung cancer. The overall study: Several tumor histologies, both smoking statuses, and some post-neoadjuvant chemotherapy samples were included.

This CDR3 region has 15 residues. V gave up 1 base and J gave up 0 bases, with 7 bases separating them. CDR1 is SGDLS and CDR2 is YYNGEE in the germline V gene. Profiled with immunoSEQ multiplex PCR; TCRdb holds only in-frame clones, not every one. Among about 16,000 clones listed, 65% to 80% were seen once. This chain links TRBV9 with TRBJ2-2; possibly TRBD2 for D (5 bases). Material: lung tumor tissue. The origin of this receptor is a human donor with non-small cell lung cancer. The CDR3 protein is CASSVTGTNTGELFF. DNA for the CDR3: TGTGCCAGCAGCGTAACGGGAACGAACACCGGGGAGCTGTTTTTT.